The clone carrying this TCR beta chain was detected ten times or more. Its antigen remains unidentified. Unique molecular identifier tags were affixed to discrete cDNA molecules. TCRdb re-derived calls from the 5' RACE reads in MiXCR, one entry per CDR3 protein. Of just under 90,000 distinct CDR3 sequences detected, 14% appear once; the ten largest clones hold roughly 7.2%. This entry is derived from a study of early T cells in non-severe SARS-CoV-2 infection. Background on the study: Sequencing targeted bulk RNA from unsorted whole blood, leaving chains unpaired. Study-level findings and limits: Comparison of clonotypes with VDJdb favored anti-spike CD8 responses while missing private and CD4 specificities.

The V end was cut by 5 bases, the J end by 6 bases, with 16 bases between. There are 14 residues in the CDR3. Germline CDR1 is DFQATT and CDR2 is SNEGSKA (reference sequence). The V call is TRBV20-1, the J call TRBJ2-2, with D perhaps TRBD2 (5 bases). This receptor was taken from an adult who was a healthcare worker with PCR-confirmed SARS-CoV-2 infection or an uninfected control (not recorded which). The sequenced sample consisted of whole blood. DNA for the CDR3: TGCAGTGCTTCACTCCCTCGAGCGGCCGGGGAGCTGTTTTTT. Its protein is CSASLPRAAGELFF.